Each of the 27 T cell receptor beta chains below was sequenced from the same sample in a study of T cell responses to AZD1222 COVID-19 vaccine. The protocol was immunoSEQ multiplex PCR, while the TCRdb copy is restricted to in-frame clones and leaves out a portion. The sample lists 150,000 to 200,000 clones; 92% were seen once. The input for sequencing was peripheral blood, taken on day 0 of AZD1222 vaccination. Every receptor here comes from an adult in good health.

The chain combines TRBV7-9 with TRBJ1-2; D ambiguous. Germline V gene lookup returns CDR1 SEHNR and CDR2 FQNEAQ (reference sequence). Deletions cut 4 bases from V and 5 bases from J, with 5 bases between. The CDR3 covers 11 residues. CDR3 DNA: TGTGCCAGCAGCTGGCGGTATGGCTACACCTTC. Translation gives CASSWRYGYTF.

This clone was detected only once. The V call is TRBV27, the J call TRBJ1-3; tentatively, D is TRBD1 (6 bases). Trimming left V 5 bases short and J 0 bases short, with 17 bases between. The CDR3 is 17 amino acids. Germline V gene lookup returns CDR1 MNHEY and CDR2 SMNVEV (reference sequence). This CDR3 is CASSPRPGTLSGNTIYF. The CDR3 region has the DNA TGTGCCAGCAGTCCGCGCCCTGGGACACTCTCTGGAAACACCATATATTTT.

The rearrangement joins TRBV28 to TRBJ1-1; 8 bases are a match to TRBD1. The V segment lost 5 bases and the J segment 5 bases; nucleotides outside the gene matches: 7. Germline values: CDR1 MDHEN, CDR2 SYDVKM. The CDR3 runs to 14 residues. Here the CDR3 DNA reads TGTGCCAGCAGTGGAGGACAGGGAGTTACTGAAGCTTTCTTT. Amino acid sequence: CASSGGQGVTEAFF.

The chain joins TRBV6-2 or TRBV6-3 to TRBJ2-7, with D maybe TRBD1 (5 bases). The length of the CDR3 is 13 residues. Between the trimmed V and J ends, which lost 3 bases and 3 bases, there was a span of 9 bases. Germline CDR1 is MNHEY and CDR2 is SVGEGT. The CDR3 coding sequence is TGTGCCAGCAGTTATCAGGGCATCTACGAGCAGTACGTC. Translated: CASSYQGIYEQYV.

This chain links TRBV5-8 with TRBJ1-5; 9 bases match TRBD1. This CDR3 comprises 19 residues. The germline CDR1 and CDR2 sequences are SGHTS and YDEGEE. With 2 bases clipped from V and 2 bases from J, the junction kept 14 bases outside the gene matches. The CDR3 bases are TGTGCCAGCAGCTTAGGGGACAGGGTGTTTCCATTAGGCAATCAGCCCCAGCATTTT. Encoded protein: CASSLGDRVFPLGNQPQHF.

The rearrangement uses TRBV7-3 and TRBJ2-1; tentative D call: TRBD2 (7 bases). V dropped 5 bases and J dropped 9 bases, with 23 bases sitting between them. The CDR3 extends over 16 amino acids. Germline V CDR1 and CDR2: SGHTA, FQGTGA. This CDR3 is CASSPLGLGGAGEQFF. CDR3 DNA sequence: TGTGCCAGCAGCCCCCTAGGACTAGGGGGTGCAGGTGAGCAGTTCTTC. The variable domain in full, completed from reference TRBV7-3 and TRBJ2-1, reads GAGVSQTPSNKVTEKGKYVELRCDPISGHTALYWYRQSLGQGPEFLIYFQGTGAADDSGLPNDRFFAVRPEGSVSTLKIQRTERGDSAVYLCASSPLGLGGAGEQFFGPGTRLTVL.

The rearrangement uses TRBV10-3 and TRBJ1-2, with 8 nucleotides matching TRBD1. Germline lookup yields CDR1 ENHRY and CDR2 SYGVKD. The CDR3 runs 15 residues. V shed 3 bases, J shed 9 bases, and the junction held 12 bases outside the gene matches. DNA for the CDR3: TGTGCCATCAGTGAACGGACAGGGCTGAGGGGGAGCTACACCTTC. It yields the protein CAISERTGLRGSYTF.

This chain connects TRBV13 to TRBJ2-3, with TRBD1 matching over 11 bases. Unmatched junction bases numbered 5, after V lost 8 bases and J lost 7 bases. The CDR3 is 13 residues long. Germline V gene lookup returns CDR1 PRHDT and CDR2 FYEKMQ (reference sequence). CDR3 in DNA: TGTGCCAGCCGGGGACAGGGGGTAAATACGCAGTATTTT. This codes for CASRGQGVNTQYF.

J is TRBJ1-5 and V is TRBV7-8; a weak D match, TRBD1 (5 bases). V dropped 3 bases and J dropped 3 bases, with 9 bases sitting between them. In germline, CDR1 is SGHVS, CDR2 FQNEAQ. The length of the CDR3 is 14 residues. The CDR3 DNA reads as TGTGCCAGCAGCTTCTTCAGGGACAATCAGCCCCAGCATTTT. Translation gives CASSFFRDNQPQHF.

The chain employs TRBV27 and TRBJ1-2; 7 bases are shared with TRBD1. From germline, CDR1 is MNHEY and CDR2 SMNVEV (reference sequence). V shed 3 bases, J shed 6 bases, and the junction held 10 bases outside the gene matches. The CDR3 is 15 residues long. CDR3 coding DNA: TGTGCCAGCAGTTTCCTCGAGGGGGCGGCGAATGGCTACACCTTC. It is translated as CASSFLEGAANGYTF.

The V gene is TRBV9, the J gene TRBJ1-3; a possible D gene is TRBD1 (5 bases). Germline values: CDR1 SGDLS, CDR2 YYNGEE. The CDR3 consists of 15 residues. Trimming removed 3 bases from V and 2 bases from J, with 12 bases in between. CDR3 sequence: CASSARGGAGNTIYF. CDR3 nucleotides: TGTGCCAGCAGCGCCCGGGGAGGGGCTGGAAACACCATATATTTT. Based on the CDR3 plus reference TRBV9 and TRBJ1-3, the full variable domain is DSGVTQTPKHLITATGQRVTLRCSPRSGDLSVYWYQQSLDQGLQFLIQYYNGEERAKGNILERFSAQQFPDLHSELNLSSLELGDSALYFCASSARGGAGNTIYFGEGSWLTVV.

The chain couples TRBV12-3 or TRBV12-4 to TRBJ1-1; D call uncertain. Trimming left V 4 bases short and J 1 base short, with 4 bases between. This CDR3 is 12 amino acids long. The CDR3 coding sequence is TGTGCCAGCAGTTCGGGGAACACTGAAGCTTTCTTT. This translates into CASSSGNTEAFF.

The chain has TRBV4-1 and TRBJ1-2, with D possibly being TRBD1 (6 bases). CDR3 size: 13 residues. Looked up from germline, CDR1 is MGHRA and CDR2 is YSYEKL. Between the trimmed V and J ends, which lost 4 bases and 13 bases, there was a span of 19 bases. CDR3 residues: CASSLGSGGLSTF. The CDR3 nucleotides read TGCGCCAGCAGCCTGGGGTCGGGGGGCCTAAGCACCTTC.

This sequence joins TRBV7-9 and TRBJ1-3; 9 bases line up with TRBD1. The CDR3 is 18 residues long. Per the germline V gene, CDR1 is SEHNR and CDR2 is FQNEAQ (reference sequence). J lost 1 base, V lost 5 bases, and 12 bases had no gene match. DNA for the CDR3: TGTGCCAGCAGCCTCCCGGGACAGGGAGCTTTTTCTGGAAACACCATATATTTT. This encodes CASSLPGQGAFSGNTIYF.

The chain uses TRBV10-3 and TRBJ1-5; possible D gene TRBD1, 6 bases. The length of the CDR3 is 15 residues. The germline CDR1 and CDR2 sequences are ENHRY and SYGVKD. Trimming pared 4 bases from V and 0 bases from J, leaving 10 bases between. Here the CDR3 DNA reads TGTGCCATCAGTGTGACAGGAGATAGCAATCAGCCCCAGCATTTT. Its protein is CAISVTGDSNQPQHF.

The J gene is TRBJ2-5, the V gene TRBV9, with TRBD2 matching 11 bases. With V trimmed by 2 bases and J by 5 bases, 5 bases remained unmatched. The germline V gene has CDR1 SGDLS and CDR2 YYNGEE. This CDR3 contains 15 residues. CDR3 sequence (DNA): TGTGCCAGCAGCGTTAGCGGGAGGGAGTGGGAGACCCAGTACTTC. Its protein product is CASSVSGREWETQYF.

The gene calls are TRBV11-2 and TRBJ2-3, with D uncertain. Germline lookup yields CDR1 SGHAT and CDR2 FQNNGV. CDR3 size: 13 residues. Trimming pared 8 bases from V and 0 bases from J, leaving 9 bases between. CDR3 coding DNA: TGTGCCAGCCTTCGGCCCAGCACAGATACGCAGTATTTT. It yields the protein CASLRPSTDTQYF.

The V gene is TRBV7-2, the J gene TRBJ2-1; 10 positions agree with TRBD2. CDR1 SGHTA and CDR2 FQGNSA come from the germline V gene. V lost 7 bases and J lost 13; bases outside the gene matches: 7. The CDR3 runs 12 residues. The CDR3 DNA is TGTGCCAGCACCATCCTAGCGGGGGATCAGTTCTTC. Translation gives CASTILAGDQFF.

The CDR3 region is CASRETGRFTDTQYF. CDR3 coding DNA: TGTGCCAGCAGAGAGACGGGACGTTTCACAGATACGCAGTATTTT. The V and J genes are TRBV27 and TRBJ2-3; D may match TRBD1 or TRBD2 (5 bases each). The CDR3 runs to 15 residues. The germline gives CDR1 MNHEY, CDR2 SMNVEV (reference sequence). Deletions cut 6 bases from V and 2 bases from J, with 15 bases between.

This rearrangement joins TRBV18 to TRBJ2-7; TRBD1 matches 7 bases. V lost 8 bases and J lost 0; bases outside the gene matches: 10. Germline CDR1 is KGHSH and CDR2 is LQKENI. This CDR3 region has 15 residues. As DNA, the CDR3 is TGTGCCAGCGGGGCGGACAGGTTGAGCTCCTACGAGCAGTACTTC. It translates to CASGADRLSSYEQYF.

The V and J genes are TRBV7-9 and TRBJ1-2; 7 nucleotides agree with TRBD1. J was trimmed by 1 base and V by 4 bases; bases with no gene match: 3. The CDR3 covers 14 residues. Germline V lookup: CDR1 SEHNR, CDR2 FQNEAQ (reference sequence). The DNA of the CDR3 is TGTGCCAGCAGCTACAGGGGACTTAACTATGGCTACACCTTC. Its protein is CASSYRGLNYGYTF. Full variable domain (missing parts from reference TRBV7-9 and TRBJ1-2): DTGVSQNPRHKITKRGQNVTFRCDPISEHNRLYWYRQTLGQGPEFLTYFQNEAQLEKSRLLSDRFSAERPKGSFSTLEIQRTEQGDSAMYLCASSYRGLNYGYTFGSGTRLTVV.

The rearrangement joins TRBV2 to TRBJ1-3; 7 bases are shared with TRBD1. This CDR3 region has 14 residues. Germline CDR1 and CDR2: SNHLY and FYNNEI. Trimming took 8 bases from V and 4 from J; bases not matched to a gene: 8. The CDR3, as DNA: TGTGCCAGCCAGACAGGGATCACGGGAAACACCATATATTTT. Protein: CASQTGITGNTIYF.

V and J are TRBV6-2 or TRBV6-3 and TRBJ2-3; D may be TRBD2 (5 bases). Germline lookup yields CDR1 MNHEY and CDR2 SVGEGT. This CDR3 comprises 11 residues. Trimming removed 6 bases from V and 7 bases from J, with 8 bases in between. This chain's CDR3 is CASSEGYTQYF. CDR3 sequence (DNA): TGTGCCAGCAGCGAGGGTTATACGCAGTATTTT.

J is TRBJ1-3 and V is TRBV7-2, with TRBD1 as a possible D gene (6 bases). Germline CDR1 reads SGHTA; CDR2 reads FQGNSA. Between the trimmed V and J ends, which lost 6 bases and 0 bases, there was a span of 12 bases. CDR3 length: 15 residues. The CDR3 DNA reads TGTGCCAGCAGTTCAACAGGGATCTCTGGAAACACCATATATTTT. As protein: CASSSTGISGNTIYF.

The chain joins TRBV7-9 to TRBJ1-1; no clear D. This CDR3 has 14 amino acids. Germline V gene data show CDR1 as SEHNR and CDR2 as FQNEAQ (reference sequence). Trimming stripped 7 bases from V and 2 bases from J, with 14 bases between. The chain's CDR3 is CASIPGSGNTEAFF. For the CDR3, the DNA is TGTGCCAGCATACCGGGATCGGGTAACACTGAAGCTTTCTTT. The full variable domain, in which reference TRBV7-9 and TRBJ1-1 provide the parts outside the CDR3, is DTGVSQNPRHKITKRGQNVTFRCDPISEHNRLYWYRQTLGQGPEFLTYFQNEAQLEKSRLLSDRFSAERPKGSFSTLEIQRTEQGDSAMYLCASIPGSGNTEAFFGQGTRLTVV.

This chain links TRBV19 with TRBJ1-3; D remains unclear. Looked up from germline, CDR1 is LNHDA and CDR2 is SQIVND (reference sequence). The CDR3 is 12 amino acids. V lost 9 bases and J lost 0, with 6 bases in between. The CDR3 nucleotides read TGTGCCAGCAAAACCTCTGGAAACACCATATATTTT. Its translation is CASKTSGNTIYF.

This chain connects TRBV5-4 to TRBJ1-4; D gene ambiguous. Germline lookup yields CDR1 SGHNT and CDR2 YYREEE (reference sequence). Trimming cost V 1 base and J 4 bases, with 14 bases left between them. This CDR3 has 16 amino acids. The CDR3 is CASSLRSLGLNEKLFF. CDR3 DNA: TGTGCCAGCAGCTTGAGGTCTCTCGGCCTTAATGAAAAACTGTTTTTT. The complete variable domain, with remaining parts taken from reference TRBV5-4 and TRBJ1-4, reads ETGVTQSPTHLIKTRGQQVTLRCSSQSGHNTVSWYQQALGQGPQFIFQYYREEENGRGNFPPRFSGLQFPNYSSELNVNALELDDSALYLCASSLRSLGLNEKLFFGSGTQLSVL.